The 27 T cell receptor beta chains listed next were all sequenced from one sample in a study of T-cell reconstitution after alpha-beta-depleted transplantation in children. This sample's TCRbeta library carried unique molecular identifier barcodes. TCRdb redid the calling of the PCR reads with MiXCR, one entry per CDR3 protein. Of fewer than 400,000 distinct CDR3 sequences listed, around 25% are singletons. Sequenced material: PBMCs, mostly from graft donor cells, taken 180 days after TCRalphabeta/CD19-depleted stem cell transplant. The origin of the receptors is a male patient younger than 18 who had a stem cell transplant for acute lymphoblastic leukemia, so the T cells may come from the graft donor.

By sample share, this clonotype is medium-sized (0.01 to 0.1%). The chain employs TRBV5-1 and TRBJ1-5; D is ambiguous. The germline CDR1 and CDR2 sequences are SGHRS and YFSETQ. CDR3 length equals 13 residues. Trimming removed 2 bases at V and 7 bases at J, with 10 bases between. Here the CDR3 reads CASSFGSRQPQHF. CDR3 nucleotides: TGCGCCAGCAGCTTTGGGTCGCGCCAGCCCCAGCATTTT.

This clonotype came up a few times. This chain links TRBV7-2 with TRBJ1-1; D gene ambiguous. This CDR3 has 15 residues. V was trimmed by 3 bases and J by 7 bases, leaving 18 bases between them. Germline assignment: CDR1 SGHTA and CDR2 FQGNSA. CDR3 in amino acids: CASSLQAGPYSEAFF. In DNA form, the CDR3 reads TGTGCCAGCAGCTTGCAGGCCGGACCGTACAGTGAAGCTTTCTTT. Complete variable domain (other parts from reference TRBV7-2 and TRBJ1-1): GAGVSQSPSNKVTEKGKDVELRCDPISGHTALYWYRQSLGQGLEFLIYFQGNSAPDKSGLPSDRFSAERTGGSVSTLTIQRTQQEDSAVYLCASSLQAGPYSEAFFGQGTRLTVV.

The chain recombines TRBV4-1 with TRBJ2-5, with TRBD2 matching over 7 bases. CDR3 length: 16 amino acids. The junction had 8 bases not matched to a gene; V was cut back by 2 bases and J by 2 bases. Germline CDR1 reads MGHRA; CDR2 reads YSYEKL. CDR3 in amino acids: CASSQPGRWAQETQYF. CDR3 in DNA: TGCGCCAGCAGCCAACCCGGGAGGTGGGCTCAAGAGACCCAGTACTTC.

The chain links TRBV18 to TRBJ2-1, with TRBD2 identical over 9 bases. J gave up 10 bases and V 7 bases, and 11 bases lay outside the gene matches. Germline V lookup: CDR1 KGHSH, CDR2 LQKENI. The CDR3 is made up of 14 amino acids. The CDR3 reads CASCSGSALEEQFF. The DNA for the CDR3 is TGTGCCAGCTGTAGCGGGAGTGCCCTTGAGGAGCAGTTCTTC.

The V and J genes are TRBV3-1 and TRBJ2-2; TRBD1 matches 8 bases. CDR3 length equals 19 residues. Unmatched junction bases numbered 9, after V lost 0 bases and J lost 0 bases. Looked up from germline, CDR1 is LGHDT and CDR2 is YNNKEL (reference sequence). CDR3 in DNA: TGTGCCAGCAGCCAAGATATAGGCAGGGGGCCGACGAACACCGGGGAGCTGTTTTTT. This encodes CASSQDIGRGPTNTGELFF.

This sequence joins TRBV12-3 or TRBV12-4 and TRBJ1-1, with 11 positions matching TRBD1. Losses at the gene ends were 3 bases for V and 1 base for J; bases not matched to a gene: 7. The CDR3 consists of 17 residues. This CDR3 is CASSFGTGGGWNTEAFF. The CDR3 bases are TGTGCCAGCAGTTTTGGGACAGGGGGTGGGTGGAACACTGAAGCTTTCTTT.

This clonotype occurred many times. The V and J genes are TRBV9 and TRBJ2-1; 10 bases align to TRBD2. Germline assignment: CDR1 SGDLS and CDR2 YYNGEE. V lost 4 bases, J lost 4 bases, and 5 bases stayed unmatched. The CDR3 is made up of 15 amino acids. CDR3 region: CASSPRTSGYNEQFF. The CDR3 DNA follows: TGTGCCAGCAGCCCCCGGACTAGCGGTTACAATGAGCAGTTCTTC.

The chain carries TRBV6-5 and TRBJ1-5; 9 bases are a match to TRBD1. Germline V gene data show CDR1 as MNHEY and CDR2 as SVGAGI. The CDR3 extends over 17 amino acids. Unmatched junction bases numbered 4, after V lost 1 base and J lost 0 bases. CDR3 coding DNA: TGTGCCAGCAGTTACTTCGGGACAGGGAATAGCAATCAGCCCCAGCATTTT. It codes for CASSYFGTGNSNQPQHF.

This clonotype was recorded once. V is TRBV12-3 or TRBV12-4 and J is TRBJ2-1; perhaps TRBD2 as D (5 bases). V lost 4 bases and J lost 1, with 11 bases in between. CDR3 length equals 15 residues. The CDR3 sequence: CASSSSGQSYNEQFF. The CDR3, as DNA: TGTGCCAGCAGTTCCAGCGGTCAATCCTACAATGAGCAGTTCTTC.

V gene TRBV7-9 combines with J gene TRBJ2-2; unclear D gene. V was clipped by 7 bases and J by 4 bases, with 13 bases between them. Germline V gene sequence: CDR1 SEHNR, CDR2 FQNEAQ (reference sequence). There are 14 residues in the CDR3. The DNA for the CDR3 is TGTGCCAGCAACAAGAGGTCCTCCACCGGGGAGCTGTTTTTT. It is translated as CASNKRSSTGELFF.

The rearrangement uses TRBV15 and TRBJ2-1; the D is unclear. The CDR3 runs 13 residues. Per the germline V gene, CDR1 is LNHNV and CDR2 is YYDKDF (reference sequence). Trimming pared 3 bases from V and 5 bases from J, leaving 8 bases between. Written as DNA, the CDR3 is TGTGCCACCAGCAGTTTAGGGAACAATGAGCAGTTCTTC. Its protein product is CATSSLGNNEQFF.

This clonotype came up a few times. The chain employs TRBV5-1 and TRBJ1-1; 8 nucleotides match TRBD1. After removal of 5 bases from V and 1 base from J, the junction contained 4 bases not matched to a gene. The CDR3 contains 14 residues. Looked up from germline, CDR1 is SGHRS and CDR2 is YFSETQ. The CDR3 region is CASRDRVRNTEAFF. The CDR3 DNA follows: TGCGCCAGCAGGGACAGGGTCCGGAACACTGAAGCTTTCTTT.

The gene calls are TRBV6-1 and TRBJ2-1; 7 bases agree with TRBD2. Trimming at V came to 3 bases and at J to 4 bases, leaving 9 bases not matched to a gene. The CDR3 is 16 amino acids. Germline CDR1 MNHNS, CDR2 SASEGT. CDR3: CASSEATSRFYNEQFF. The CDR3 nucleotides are TGTGCCAGCAGTGAGGCGACTAGCAGATTTTACAATGAGCAGTTCTTC.

The CDR3 protein is CASSFVRTSGEQYF. The CDR3, as DNA: TGTGCCAGCAGTTTCGTCCGGACTAGCGGCGAGCAGTACTTC. The rearrangement uses TRBV6-2 or TRBV6-3 and TRBJ2-7, with TRBD2 matching 10 bases. The germline CDR1 and CDR2 sequences are MNHEY and SVGEGT. The CDR3 is made up of 14 amino acids. V was clipped by 4 bases and J by 6 bases; unmatched bases: 6.

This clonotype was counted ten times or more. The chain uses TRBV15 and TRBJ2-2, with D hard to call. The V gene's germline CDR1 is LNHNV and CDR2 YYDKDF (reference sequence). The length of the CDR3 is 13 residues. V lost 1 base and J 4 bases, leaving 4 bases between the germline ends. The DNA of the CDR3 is TGTGCCACCAGCAGAGGCCCCACCGGGGAGCTGTTTTTT. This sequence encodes CATSRGPTGELFF.

The CDR3 is CASSFGIREPYEQYF. The CDR3, as DNA: TGTGCCAGCAGCTTCGGGATCAGGGAACCCTACGAGCAGTACTTC. The chain uses TRBV5-5 and TRBJ2-7; D possibly matches TRBD1 or TRBD2 (5 bases each). Trimming stripped 2 bases from V and 2 bases from J, with 14 bases between. The CDR3 length is 15 residues. Germline V gene sequence: CDR1 SGHKS, CDR2 YYEKEE (reference sequence).

The CDR3 loop reads CASSRGLAGATDTQYF. The CDR3 DNA is TGTGCCAGCAGTCGAGGACTAGCGGGAGCAACAGATACGCAGTATTTT. The genes are TRBV12-3 or TRBV12-4 and TRBJ2-3; TRBD2 matches at 13 bases. J lost 3 bases, V lost 5 bases, and 5 bases had no gene match. CDR3 length: 16 amino acids.

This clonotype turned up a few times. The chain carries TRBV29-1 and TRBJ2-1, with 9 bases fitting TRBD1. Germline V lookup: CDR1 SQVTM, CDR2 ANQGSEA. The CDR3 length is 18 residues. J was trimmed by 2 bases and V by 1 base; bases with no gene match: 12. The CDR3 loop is CSVEGHEPGQGPYNEQFF. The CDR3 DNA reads TGCAGCGTTGAAGGGCACGAACCGGGACAGGGTCCCTACAATGAGCAGTTCTTC.

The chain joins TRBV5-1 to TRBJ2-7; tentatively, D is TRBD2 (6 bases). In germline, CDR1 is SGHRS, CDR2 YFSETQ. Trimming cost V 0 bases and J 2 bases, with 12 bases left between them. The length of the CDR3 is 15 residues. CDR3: CASSLGGGKAYEQYF. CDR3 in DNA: TGCGCCAGCAGCTTGGGAGGAGGGAAGGCCTACGAGCAGTACTTC. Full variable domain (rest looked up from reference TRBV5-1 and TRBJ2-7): KAGVTQTPRYLIKTRGQQVTLSCSPISGHRSVSWYQQTPGQGLQFLFEYFSETQRNKGNFPGRFSGRQFSNSRSEMNVSTLELGDSALYLCASSLGGGKAYEQYFGPGTRLTVT.

The CDR3 region is CASSLVGGRGADTQYF. DNA for the CDR3: TGTGCCAGCAGCTTAGTCGGCGGGAGGGGGGCAGATACGCAGTATTTT. The chain has TRBV7-2 and TRBJ2-3; 9 positions agree with TRBD2. Per the germline V gene, CDR1 is SGHTA and CDR2 is FQGNSA. V gave up 1 base and J gave up 4 bases; unmatched junction bases: 6. This CDR3 has 16 amino acids.

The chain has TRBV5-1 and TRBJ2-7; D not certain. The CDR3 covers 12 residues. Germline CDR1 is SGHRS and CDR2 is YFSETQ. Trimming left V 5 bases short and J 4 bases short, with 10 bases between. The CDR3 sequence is CASSQLGYEQYF. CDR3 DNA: TGCGCCAGCAGTCAGCTAGGTTACGAGCAGTACTTC.

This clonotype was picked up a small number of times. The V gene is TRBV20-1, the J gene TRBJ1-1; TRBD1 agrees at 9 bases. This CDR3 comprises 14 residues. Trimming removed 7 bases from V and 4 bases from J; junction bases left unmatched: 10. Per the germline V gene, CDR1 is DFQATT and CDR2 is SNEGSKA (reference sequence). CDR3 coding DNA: TGCAGTGTTGTGACAGGGGGAGGGCGCACTGAAGCTTTCTTT. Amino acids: CSVVTGGGRTEAFF.

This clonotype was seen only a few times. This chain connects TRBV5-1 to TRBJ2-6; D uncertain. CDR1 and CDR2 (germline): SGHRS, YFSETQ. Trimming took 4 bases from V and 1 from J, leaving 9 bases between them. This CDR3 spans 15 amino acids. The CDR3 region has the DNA TGCGCCAGCAGCCTCAAACTTTCTGGGGCCAACGTCCTGACTTTC. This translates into CASSLKLSGANVLTF.

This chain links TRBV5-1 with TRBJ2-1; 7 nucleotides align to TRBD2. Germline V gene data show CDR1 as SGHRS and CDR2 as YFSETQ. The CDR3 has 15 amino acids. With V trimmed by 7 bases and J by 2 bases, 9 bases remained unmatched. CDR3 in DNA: TGCGCCAGCGCCCATTATAGCGGGCCCTACAATGAGCAGTTCTTC. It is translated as CASAHYSGPYNEQFF. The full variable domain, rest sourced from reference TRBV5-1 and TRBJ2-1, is KAGVTQTPRYLIKTRGQQVTLSCSPISGHRSVSWYQQTPGQGLQFLFEYFSETQRNKGNFPGRFSGRQFSNSRSEMNVSTLELGDSALYLCASAHYSGPYNEQFFGPGTRLTVL.

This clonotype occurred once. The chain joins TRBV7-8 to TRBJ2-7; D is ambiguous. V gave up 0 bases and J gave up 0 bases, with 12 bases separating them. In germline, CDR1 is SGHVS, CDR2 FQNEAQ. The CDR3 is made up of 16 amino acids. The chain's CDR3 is CASSLASRGLSYEQYF. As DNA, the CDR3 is TGTGCCAGCAGCTTAGCGTCTCGCGGCCTCTCCTACGAGCAGTACTTC.

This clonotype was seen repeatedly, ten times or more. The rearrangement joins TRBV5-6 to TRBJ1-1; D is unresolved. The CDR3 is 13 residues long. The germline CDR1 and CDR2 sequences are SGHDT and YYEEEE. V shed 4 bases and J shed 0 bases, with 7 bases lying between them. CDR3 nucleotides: TGTGCCAGCAGCCGCAAGCTGAACACTGAAGCTTTCTTT. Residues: CASSRKLNTEAFF.

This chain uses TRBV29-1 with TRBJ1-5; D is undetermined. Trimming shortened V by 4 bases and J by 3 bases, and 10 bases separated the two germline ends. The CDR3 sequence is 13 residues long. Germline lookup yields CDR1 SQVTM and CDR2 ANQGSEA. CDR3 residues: CSVATAANQPQHF. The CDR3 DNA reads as TGCAGCGTTGCAACCGCAGCCAATCAGCCCCAGCATTTT.